One and the same sample provided the 19 T cell receptor beta chains below, sequenced in a study of blood T cell repertoires in COVID-19. Produced via immunoSEQ multiplex PCR; TCRdb's table is partial and in-frame only. Seen here are about 240,000 clones, 80% to 90% observed once, and the top ten hold around 7.2%. Sequences were obtained from peripheral blood. These receptors all stem from a woman aged 80 or over with COVID-19, enrolled during active disease.

This chain connects TRBV7-9 to TRBJ1-2; D is uncertain. Trimming shortened V by 1 base and J by 5 bases, and 11 bases separated the two germline ends. This CDR3 region has 14 residues. CDR1 and CDR2 (germline): SEHNR, FQNEAQ (reference sequence). The CDR3: CASSLGVRGYGYTF. CDR3 bases: TGTGCCAGCAGCTTAGGGGTACGAGGGTATGGCTACACCTTC.

The chain joins TRBV19 to TRBJ1-4; D perhaps matches TRBD1 (5 bases). Looked up from germline, CDR1 is LNHDA and CDR2 is SQIVND (reference sequence). Between the trimmed V and J ends, which lost 7 bases and 4 bases, there was a span of 25 bases. The CDR3 is 18 amino acids. The CDR3 spells CASTTPFAGTGDNEKLFF. The CDR3 region has the DNA TGTGCCAGTACCACCCCCTTCGCCGGGACGGGAGATAATGAAAAACTGTTTTTT.

V gene TRBV6-5 combines with J gene TRBJ1-2, with 7 bases matching TRBD1. Germline CDR1 and CDR2: MNHEY and SVGAGI. The CDR3 is 15 residues long. V lost 0 bases to trimming and J lost 8 bases; unmatched junction nucleotides: 9. The CDR3 is CASSYSNQGDGGYTF. The CDR3 coding sequence is TGTGCCAGCAGTTACTCGAACCAGGGGGACGGAGGCTACACCTTC.

The chain employs TRBV11-3 and TRBJ2-7; TRBD1 aligns across 12 bases. CDR1 is SGHNT and CDR2 is YENEEA in the germline V gene. The CDR3 is made up of 16 amino acids. V was clipped by 5 bases and J by 0 bases; unmatched bases: 5. Written as DNA, the CDR3 is TGTGCCAGCAGCCCCGGGACAGGGGGCTCCTCCTACGAGCAGTACTTC. It codes for CASSPGTGGSSYEQYF.

This clone was observed a single time. This chain uses TRBV5-5 with TRBJ2-5, with D possibly TRBD1 on 6 matching bases. This CDR3 has 14 residues. Germline V gene data show CDR1 as SGHKS and CDR2 as YYEKEE (reference sequence). Trimming removed 2 bases at V and 2 bases at J, with 10 bases between. The CDR3 DNA reads as TGTGCCAGCAGCTTCGGACAGTTTCAAGAGACCCAGTACTTC. Protein product: CASSFGQFQETQYF.

The V call is TRBV30, the J call TRBJ1-5, with 8 positions matching TRBD1. Trimming took 2 bases from V and 6 from J; bases not matched to a gene: 6. This CDR3 is built from 14 residues. Germline CDR1 GTSNPN, CDR2 SVGIG (reference sequence). The CDR3 here is CAWSKGQGSQPQHF. Here the CDR3 DNA reads TGTGCCTGGAGTAAAGGACAGGGAAGTCAGCCCCAGCATTTT.

The CDR3 spells CASSLVAHNEQFF. The CDR3 nucleotides are TGCGCCAGCAGCTTGGTGGCCCACAATGAGCAGTTCTTC. The chain uses TRBV5-1 and TRBJ2-1; unclear D gene. Germline V gene lookup returns CDR1 SGHRS and CDR2 YFSETQ. V was trimmed by 0 bases and J by 5 bases, leaving 6 bases between them. The CDR3 is 13 residues long.

J is TRBJ1-2 and V is TRBV7-2; D uncertain. This CDR3 is built from 14 residues. The germline CDR1 and CDR2 sequences are SGHTA and FQGNSA. Trimming removed 2 bases from V and 4 bases from J, with 11 bases in between. The CDR3 reads CASSLRGLSYGYTF. CDR3 coding DNA: TGTGCCAGCAGCTTACGGGGTCTGAGCTATGGCTACACCTTC.

This clone was observed a few times. The V and J genes are TRBV21-1 and TRBJ2-7; the table's D call TRBD2 went unverified against the DNA. TRBV21-1 is a recognized pseudogene. This CDR3 is built from 17 residues. The CDR3 nucleotides read TGTGCCAGCAGACTAGCTCCCGGCTACTCCTGGGTGTACGAGCAGTACTTC. Amino acid sequence: CASRLAPGYSWVYEQYF.

This clone was picked up a small number of times. V gene TRBV15 combines with J gene TRBJ1-4; 8 nucleotides align to TRBD1. The V segment lost 3 bases and the J segment 7 bases; nucleotides outside the gene matches: 10. CDR1 and CDR2 from the germline V gene are LNHNV and YYDKDF (reference sequence). The CDR3 consists of 16 residues. The CDR3 loop is CATSREVQGESEKLFF. Written as DNA, the CDR3 is TGTGCCACCAGCAGGGAGGTACAGGGGGAGAGTGAAAAACTGTTTTTT.

This chain connects TRBV19 to TRBJ2-2, with TRBD2 matching 13 bases. This CDR3 has 17 amino acids. The V segment lost 7 bases and the J segment 4 bases; nucleotides outside the gene matches: 9. Germline CDR1 reads LNHDA; CDR2 reads SQIVND (reference sequence). CDR3 loop: CASTPTSGGRRTGELFF. For the CDR3, the DNA is TGTGCCAGTACCCCGACTAGCGGGGGGCGGCGCACCGGGGAGCTGTTTTTT.

The rearrangement uses TRBV9 and TRBJ1-1; 10 bases match TRBD1. Germline CDR1 is SGDLS and CDR2 is YYNGEE. There are 16 residues in the CDR3. Trimming removed 0 bases from V and 1 base from J; junction bases left unmatched: 3. CDR3 loop: CASSVGTGGRNTEAFF. CDR3 sequence (DNA): TGTGCCAGCAGCGTAGGGACAGGGGGAAGGAACACTGAAGCTTTCTTT.

The chain couples TRBV27 to TRBJ1-1, with 7 bases identical to TRBD1. CDR1 is MNHEY, CDR2 SMNVEV, per germline (reference sequence). Unmatched junction bases numbered 11, after V lost 6 bases and J lost 1 base. This CDR3 is built from 16 residues. The CDR3 loop is CASSPWAGGKNTEAFF. The CDR3 nucleotides read TGTGCCAGCAGCCCCTGGGCAGGGGGAAAGAACACTGAAGCTTTCTTT.

The chain employs TRBV19 and TRBJ2-1; the match to TRBD2 covers 7 bases. Looked up from germline, CDR1 is LNHDA and CDR2 is SQIVND (reference sequence). V was pared by 5 bases and J by 4 bases, with 14 bases of the junction left unmatched. The CDR3 runs 17 residues. DNA of the CDR3: TGTGCCAGTAGTTCCTTACCAGGGACTACATCGTACAATGAGCAGTTCTTC. Protein product: CASSSLPGTTSYNEQFF.

This chain joins TRBV10-3 and TRBJ2-7; 12 bases fit TRBD2. CDR1 and CDR2 (germline): ENHRY, SYGVKD. This CDR3 region has 15 residues. Germline trimming cut 4 bases from V and 6 bases from J; bases unmatched to any gene: 7. The CDR3 DNA reads TGTGCCATCAGTGCTTTACTAGCGGGAGGACTCGAGCAGTACTTC. This sequence encodes CAISALLAGGLEQYF.

The CDR3 protein is CAISEVLGQGSEAFF. As DNA, the CDR3 is TGTGCCATCAGTGAGGTTTTAGGGCAGGGAAGTGAAGCTTTCTTT. The V gene is TRBV10-3, the J gene TRBJ1-1, with D possibly TRBD1 on 5 matching bases. The CDR3 is 15 residues long. The V gene lost 2 bases and the J gene lost 7 bases, with 17 bases spanning the gap. Germline V gives CDR1 ENHRY, CDR2 SYGVKD.

The table lists this clone with a count of one. The J gene is TRBJ1-2, the V gene TRBV12-5, with D possibly matching TRBD1 (6 bases). Looked up from germline, CDR1 is LGHNT and CDR2 is FRNRAP. The V end was cut by 2 bases, the J end by 3 bases, with 10 bases between. This CDR3 is 14 amino acids long. CDR3 sequence (DNA): TGTGCTAGTGGTTTGCAGGGGACCTACTATGGCTACACCTTC. It yields the protein CASGLQGTYYGYTF. The full variable domain, its missing parts supplied by reference TRBV12-5 and TRBJ1-2, is DARVTQTPRHKVTEMGQEVTMRCQPILGHNTVFWYRQTMMQGLELLAYFRNRAPLDDSGMPKDRFSAEMPDATLATLKIQPSEPRDSAVYFCASGLQGTYYGYTFGSGTRLTVV.

The V call is TRBV2, the J call TRBJ1-5; D is possibly TRBD1 (6 bases). This CDR3 contains 14 residues. Trimming shortened V by 6 bases and J by 3 bases, and 12 bases separated the two germline ends. Germline loops: CDR1 SNHLY, CDR2 FYNNEI. The CDR3, as DNA: TGTGCCAGCAGCTCCGGGACACCCAATCAGCCCCAGCATTTT. This codes for CASSSGTPNQPQHF.

V gene TRBV4-3 combines with J gene TRBJ2-1; 8 bases align to TRBD2. CDR1 and CDR2 from the germline V gene are LGHNA and YSLEER. Trimming removed 2 bases from V and 7 bases from J; junction bases left unmatched: 7. The CDR3 runs to 15 residues. The CDR3 region is CASSQRSGSLNEQFF. CDR3 in DNA: TGCGCCAGCAGCCAAAGGAGCGGGAGCTTGAATGAGCAGTTCTTC.